This is a list of T cell receptor beta chains from one sample in a study of blood T cell repertoires in COVID-19. TCRdb's table, derived via immunoSEQ multiplex PCR, lists solely in-frame clones and lacks some. Here the sample spans 100,000 or so clones, almost 80% being singletons. Sequencing was performed on peripheral blood. The receptors here all came from a woman in her sixties or seventies with acute or convalescent COVID-19. CDR3s include the opening cysteine and the closing phenylalanine or tryptophan. A D gene is named only where the DNA matches it firmly. Clone size is stated in some rows and not others, as once, few, many or a class when expanded.

V gene: TRBV10-3
clone size: -
D gene: -
J gene: TRBJ1-3
CDR3 protein: CAISESQLLSGNTIYF

V gene: TRBV5-8
clone size: -
D gene: -
J gene: TRBJ1-2
CDR3 protein: CASSLQIVGDGYTF

V gene: TRBV11-2
clone size: -
D gene: -
J gene: TRBJ1-2
CDR3 protein: CASSFLGRIYTF

V gene: TRBV15
clone size: -
D gene: -
J gene: TRBJ1-2
CDR3 protein: CATREVDNYGYTF

V gene: TRBV19
clone size: -
D gene: -
J gene: TRBJ1-2
CDR3 protein: CASSSAGALNTF

V gene: TRBV27
clone size: -
D gene: -
J gene: TRBJ2-3
CDR3 protein: CARGSGTQYF

V gene: TRBV11-2
clone size: -
D gene: -
J gene: TRBJ1-2
CDR3 protein: CASSAKTGLYGYTF

V gene: TRBV2
clone size: -
D gene: TRBD1
J gene: TRBJ2-3
CDR3 protein: CASKGTGPADTQYF

V gene: TRBV19
clone size: -
D gene: -
J gene: TRBJ2-3
CDR3 protein: CASSIVPGGSADTQYF

V gene: TRBV4-1
clone size: -
D gene: -
J gene: TRBJ2-3
CDR3 protein: CASSQVRDFSTDTQYF

V gene: TRBV5-1
clone size: -
D gene: TRBD2
J gene: TRBJ2-2
CDR3 protein: CASTGGGNTGELFF

V gene: TRBV12-5
clone size: -
D gene: -
J gene: TRBJ2-1
CDR3 protein: CASGLPLGLRSYNEQFF

V gene: TRBV12-3/TRBV12-4
clone size: -
D gene: -
J gene: TRBJ1-1
CDR3 protein: CASRQQPFGAFF

V gene: TRBV12-3/TRBV12-4
clone size: -
D gene: -
J gene: TRBJ2-3
CDR3 protein: CASTWRGRDTQYF

V gene: TRBV7-2
clone size: -
D gene: TRBD1
J gene: TRBJ1-5
CDR3 protein: CASSLAGTGQWQPQHF

V gene: TRBV6-5
clone size: -
D gene: TRBD2
J gene: TRBJ2-1
CDR3 protein: CASVAGGGGEQFF

V gene: TRBV14
clone size: -
D gene: -
J gene: TRBJ1-2
CDR3 protein: CASSQGGRSYGYTF

V gene: TRBV7-2
clone size: -
D gene: -
J gene: TRBJ1-5
CDR3 protein: CTSSSIRENQPQHF

V gene: TRBV5-1
clone size: once
D gene: TRBD2
J gene: TRBJ2-1
CDR3 protein: CASSFTTSGGFNEQFF